Shown below are 15 T cell receptor beta chains from a single sample sequenced in a study of blood T cell repertoires in COVID-19 (dated by TCRdb to the early 2020s). The library came from the immunoSEQ multiplex PCR assay. Not all clones reach the TCRdb copy of this immuneACCESS table, which keeps in-frame sequences only. Checked studies attribute under half of the gap to unresolved V genes and leave the rest unexplained. A total of around 300,000 clones appear in this sample, around 90% of them only once. About 7% of the sample comes from the top ten. The sequenced sample was peripheral blood. The receptors were gathered from a woman aged 30 to 39 with COVID-19, enrolled during active disease.

The CDR3 is CASSPGQGAPGYYEQYF. CDR3 bases: TGTGCCAGCAGTCCGGGACAGGGGGCTCCCGGTTATTACGAGCAGTACTTC. The V call is TRBV27, the J call TRBJ2-7; 12 bases are shared with TRBD1. Trimming removed 5 bases from V and 4 bases from J; junction bases left unmatched: 12. Per germline, CDR1 MNHEY and CDR2 SMNVEV (reference sequence). The CDR3 has 17 amino acids.

This chain joins TRBV10-3 and TRBJ2-3, with 9 bases lining up with TRBD2. The CDR3 runs 16 residues. The junction had 6 bases not matched to a gene; V was cut back by 2 bases and J by 3 bases. Germline CDR1 ENHRY, CDR2 SYGVKD. The CDR3: CAISERREGQTDTQYF. The CDR3 region has the DNA TGTGCCATCAGTGAGCGGCGGGAGGGCCAAACAGATACGCAGTATTTT.

The chain recombines TRBV15 with TRBJ1-5; no firm D call. The CDR3 spans 13 residues. The germline gives CDR1 LNHNV, CDR2 YYDKDF (reference sequence). V lost 5 bases to trimming and J lost 4 bases, with 9 bases between them. The CDR3 loop reads CATSLLRNQPQHF. CDR3 sequence (DNA): TGTGCCACCAGCTTACTGCGTAATCAGCCCCAGCATTTT. Drawing the rest from reference TRBV15 and TRBJ1-5, the complete variable domain is DAMVIQNPRYQVTQFGKPVTLSCSQTLNHNVMYWYQQKSSQAPKLLFHYYDKDFNNEADTPDNFQSRRPNTSFCFLDIRSPGLGDTAMYLCATSLLRNQPQHFGDGTRLSIL.

This rearrangement joins TRBV7-2 to TRBJ2-7, with 8 bases identical to TRBD2. V lost 5 bases to trimming and J lost 2 bases; unmatched junction nucleotides: 5. There are 14 residues in the CDR3. Germline loops: CDR1 SGHTA, CDR2 FQGNSA. The CDR3 bases are TGTGCCAGCAGCCTCGACGGGAGGGCCTACGAGCAGTACTTC. Protein: CASSLDGRAYEQYF.

The chain recombines TRBV5-1 with TRBJ2-5; D unresolved. CDR3 size: 14 residues. Between the trimmed V and J ends, which lost 4 bases and 0 bases, there was a span of 10 bases. CDR1 is SGHRS, CDR2 YFSETQ, per germline. The CDR3 is CASSESRNQETQYF. Here the CDR3 DNA reads TGCGCCAGCAGCGAGTCTAGGAACCAAGAGACCCAGTACTTC.

The rearrangement joins TRBV2 to TRBJ2-1; 8 bases line up with TRBD1. This CDR3 has 15 amino acids. CDR1 and CDR2 (germline): SNHLY, FYNNEI. The ends lost 4 bases at V and 7 bases at J; junction bases unmatched: 9. The DNA of the CDR3 is TGTGCCAGCAGTGGGGGGGACAGGCGACCTAATGAGCAGTTCTTC. Amino acids: CASSGGDRRPNEQFF.

The CDR3 spells CASTRTSGSAYEQYF. CDR3 DNA: TGTGCCAGCACCAGGACTAGCGGGAGCGCCTACGAGCAGTACTTC. The V and J genes are TRBV2 and TRBJ2-7, with 13 bases matching TRBD2. This CDR3 has 15 residues. Germline trimming cut 7 bases from V and 2 bases from J; bases unmatched to any gene: 5. Per the germline V gene, CDR1 is SNHLY and CDR2 is FYNNEI.

This chain uses TRBV6-5 with TRBJ2-7, with D maybe TRBD1 (5 bases). Trimming pared 5 bases from V and 3 bases from J, leaving 8 bases between. The CDR3 sequence is 12 residues long. From germline, CDR1 is MNHEY and CDR2 SVGAGI. In nucleotides, the CDR3 is TGTGCCAGCAGTAATACAGGCTACGAGCAGTACTTC. The encoded protein is CASSNTGYEQYF.

The chain recombines TRBV14 with TRBJ2-7; 9 nucleotides align to TRBD2. Losses at the gene ends were 3 bases for V and 6 bases for J; bases not matched to a gene: 3. Germline lookup yields CDR1 SGHDN and CDR2 FVKESK. CDR3 length: 13 amino acids. The CDR3 loop reads CASSHAGGREQYF. For the CDR3, the DNA is TGTGCCAGCAGCCATGCGGGAGGGCGCGAGCAGTACTTC.

The rearrangement uses TRBV29-1 and TRBJ2-4; 8 bases agree with TRBD1. V shed 3 bases and J 4 bases; nucleotides not matched to a gene: 2. There are 13 residues in the CDR3. CDR1 is SQVTM and CDR2 is ANQGSEA in the germline V gene. CDR3 nucleotide sequence: TGCAGCGTTGAGACAGGGGCGAAAAACATTCAGTACTTC. Translated, it gives CSVETGAKNIQYF.

V gene TRBV18 combines with J gene TRBJ2-3, with 8 nucleotides matching TRBD2. This CDR3 spans 16 amino acids. Losses at the gene ends were 1 base for V and 0 bases for J; bases not matched to a gene: 3. From germline, CDR1 is KGHSH and CDR2 LQKENI. CDR3 in amino acids: CASSPLTSGSTDTQYF. The CDR3 DNA sequence: TGTGCCAGCTCACCACTCACTAGCGGAAGCACAGATACGCAGTATTTT.

The chain uses TRBV30 and TRBJ2-2; the D is unclear. The germline gives CDR1 GTSNPN, CDR2 SVGIG (reference sequence). The CDR3 has 13 residues. V lost 0 bases to trimming and J lost 4 bases, with 6 bases between them. The CDR3 loop reads CAWSVDSTGELFF. CDR3 coding DNA: TGTGCCTGGAGTGTAGATAGCACCGGGGAGCTGTTTTTT.

This rearrangement joins TRBV7-2 to TRBJ2-5; TRBD2 matches at 7 bases. The J segment lost 5 bases and the V segment lost 2 bases, leaving 8 bases of the junction unmatched. The CDR3 runs 15 residues. Germline assignment: CDR1 SGHTA and CDR2 FQGNSA. The CDR3 protein is CASSLLGGGRETQYF. DNA for the CDR3: TGTGCCAGCAGCTTACTGGGGGGAGGGCGTGAGACCCAGTACTTC.

The gene calls are TRBV28 and TRBJ2-7; possibly TRBD1 for D (6 bases). The CDR3 is 13 amino acids. Germline loops: CDR1 MDHEN, CDR2 SYDVKM. The CDR3 DNA sequence: TGTGCAATACAGGGTCCAGGGACCTACGAGCAGTACTTC. This codes for CAIQGPGTYEQYF.

V and J are TRBV6-5 and TRBJ2-7; 8 positions agree with TRBD2. The V and J ends lost 5 bases and 4 bases, in that order; junction bases with no gene match: 4. The germline CDR1 and CDR2 sequences are MNHEY and SVGAGI. CDR3 length: 13 residues. Here the CDR3 DNA reads TGTGCCAGCAGTCGGGAGGGCCGTTACGAGCAGTACTTC. Translated, it gives CASSREGRYEQYF.